This T cell receptor beta chain emerged from a study of T cells in localized non-small cell lung cancer. Study-wide results and limits: It remains possible that heterogeneity exists, since only one tumor region was sequenced. The study detected a median roughly 61 of the top 100 tumor clones in adjacent lung. A raised T cell density in blood coincided with lengthier overall survival. There was higher T cell clonality in uninvolved adjacent lung than in tumor, and it was highest there.

Clones were read by immunoSEQ multiplex PCR, and TCRdb kept only the in-frame ones, dropping some. The sample lists under 35,000 clones, about 90% occurring once. Trimming shortened V by 10 bases and J by 5 bases, and 10 bases separated the two germline ends. The CDR3 runs to 11 residues. CDR1 LNHDA and CDR2 SQIVND come from the germline V gene (reference sequence). Regarding this clone: The antigen remains unidentified.

This material consisted of peripheral blood mononuclear cells, taken before any cancer treatment. The source of this sequence is a woman aged 35 to 70 with stage III lung adenocarcinoma. V gene TRBV19 combines with J gene TRBJ2-3; D gene uncertain. In DNA, the CDR3 is TGTGCCACCCTCGCGGAAGATACGCAGTATTTT. It is translated as CATLAEDTQYF. Looking up the rest from reference TRBV19 and TRBJ2-3 gives the full variable domain: DGGITQSPKYLFRKEGQNVTLSCEQNLNHDAMYWYRQDPGQGLRLIYYSQIVNDFQKGDIAEGYSVSREKKESFPLTVTSAQKNPTAFYLCATLAEDTQYFGPGTRLTVL.